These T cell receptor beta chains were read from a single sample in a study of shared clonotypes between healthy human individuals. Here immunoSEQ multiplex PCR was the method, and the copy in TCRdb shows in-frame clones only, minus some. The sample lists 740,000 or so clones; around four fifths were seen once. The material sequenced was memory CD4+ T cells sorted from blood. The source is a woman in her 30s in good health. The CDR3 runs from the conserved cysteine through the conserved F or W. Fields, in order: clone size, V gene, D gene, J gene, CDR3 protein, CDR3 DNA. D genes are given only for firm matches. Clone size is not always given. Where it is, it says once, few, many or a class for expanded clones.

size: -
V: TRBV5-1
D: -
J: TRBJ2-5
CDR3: CASSLGQYQETQYF
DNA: TGCGCCAGCAGCTTGGGTCAGTACCAAGAGACCCAGTACTTC

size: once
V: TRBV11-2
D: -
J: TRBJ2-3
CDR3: CASRRPGDTQYF
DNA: TGTGCCAGCAGGCGACCTGGAGATACGCAGTATTTT

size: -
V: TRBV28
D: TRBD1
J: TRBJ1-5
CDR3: CASNGPTGNNQPQHF
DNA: TGTGCCAGCAACGGACCGACAGGGAACAATCAGCCCCAGCATTTT

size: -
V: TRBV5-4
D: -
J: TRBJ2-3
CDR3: CASSSRLGADTQYF
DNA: TGTGCCAGCAGCTCGCGTCTCGGGGCAGATACGCAGTATTTT

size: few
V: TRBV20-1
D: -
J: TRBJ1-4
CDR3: CSARVGEKLFF
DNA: TGCAGTGCTAGAGTTGGGGAAAAACTGTTTTTT

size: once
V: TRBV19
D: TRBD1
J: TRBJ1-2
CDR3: CASSVTGASGYGYTF
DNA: TGTGCCAGTAGTGTCACAGGGGCCTCTGGATATGGCTACACCTTC

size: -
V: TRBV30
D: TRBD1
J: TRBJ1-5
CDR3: CAWSLGTVNQPQHF
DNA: TGTGCCTGGAGTCTCGGGACAGTGAATCAGCCCCAGCATTTT

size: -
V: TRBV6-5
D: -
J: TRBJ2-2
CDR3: CASRILANTGELFF
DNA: TGTGCCAGCAGAATACTCGCGAACACCGGGGAGCTGTTTTTT

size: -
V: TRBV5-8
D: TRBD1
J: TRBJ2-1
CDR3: CASSPVEWDRASNEQFF
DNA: TGTGCCAGCAGCCCGGTTGAATGGGACAGGGCGTCCAATGAGCAGTTCTTC

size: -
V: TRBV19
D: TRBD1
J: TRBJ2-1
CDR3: CASSRYTGDWQLEQFF
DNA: TGTGCCAGTAGTCGATACACAGGGGATTGGCAGCTTGAGCAGTTCTTC

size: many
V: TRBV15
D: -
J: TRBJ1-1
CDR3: CATSFRQAVINTEAFF
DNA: TGTGCCACCAGCTTCAGACAGGCAGTCATAAACACTGAAGCTTTCTTT

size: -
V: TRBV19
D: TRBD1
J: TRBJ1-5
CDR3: CASQLSDRPNQPQHF
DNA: TGTGCCAGTCAGCTATCGGACAGGCCTAATCAGCCCCAGCATTTT

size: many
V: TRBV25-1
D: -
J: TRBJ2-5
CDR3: CASSQGSGETQYF
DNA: TGTGCCAGCAGTCAGGGGAGCGGGGAGACCCAGTACTTC

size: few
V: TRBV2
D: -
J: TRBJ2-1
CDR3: CASSERRGIYNEQFF
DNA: TGTGCCAGCAGTGAACGGCGGGGAATCTACAATGAGCAGTTCTTC

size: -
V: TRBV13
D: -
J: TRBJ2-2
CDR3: CASSLAVELYSPFRELFF
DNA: TGTGCCAGCAGCCTAGCAGTGGAGTTATACTCCCCTTTCCGGGAGCTGTTTTTT

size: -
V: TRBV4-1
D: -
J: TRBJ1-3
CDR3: CASSQADGRSGNTIYF
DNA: TGCGCCAGCAGCCAAGCCGACGGACGCTCTGGAAACACCATATATTTT

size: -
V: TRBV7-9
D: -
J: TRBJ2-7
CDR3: CASSLGQGGHEQYF
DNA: TGTGCCAGCAGCTTAGGACAGGGAGGACACGAGCAGTACTTC

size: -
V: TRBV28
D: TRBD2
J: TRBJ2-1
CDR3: CASTPGGASGYNEQFF
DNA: TGTGCCAGCACCCCCGGCGGGGCTAGCGGTTACAATGAGCAGTTCTTC

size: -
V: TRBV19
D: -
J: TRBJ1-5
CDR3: CASSEGPGGQPQHF
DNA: TGTGCCAGTAGTGAGGGGCCGGGGGGTCAGCCCCAGCATTTT

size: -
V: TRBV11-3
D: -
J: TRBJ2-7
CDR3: CASSSTRGEQYF
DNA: TGTGCCAGCAGCTCGACACGGGGCGAGCAGTACTTC

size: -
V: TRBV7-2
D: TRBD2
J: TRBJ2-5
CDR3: CASSWGLAQYF
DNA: TGTGCCAGCAGCTGGGGACTAGCCCAGTACTTC

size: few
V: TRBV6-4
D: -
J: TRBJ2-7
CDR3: CATYGTFSFLYEQYF
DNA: TGTGCCACCTACGGGACTTTCTCCTTTCTCTACGAGCAGTACTTC

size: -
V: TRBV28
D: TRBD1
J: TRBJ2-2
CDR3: CASTLTGSSGELFF
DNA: TGTGCCAGCACCCTGACAGGGAGCTCCGGGGAGCTGTTTTTT

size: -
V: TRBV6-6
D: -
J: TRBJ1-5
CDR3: CASSYLSQPQHF
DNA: TGTGCCAGCAGTTACTTAAGTCAGCCCCAGCATTTT

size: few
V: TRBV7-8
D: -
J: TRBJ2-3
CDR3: CASSHLRGTDTQYF
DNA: TGTGCCAGCAGCCACCTTCGGGGCACAGATACGCAGTATTTT

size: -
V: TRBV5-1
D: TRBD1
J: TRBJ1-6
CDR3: CASSLPETGDNSPLHF
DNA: TGCGCCAGCAGCTTGCCCGAGACAGGGGATAATTCACCCCTCCACTTT

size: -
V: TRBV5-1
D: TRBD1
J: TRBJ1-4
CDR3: CASSPGQGLEKLFF
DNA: TGCGCCAGCAGCCCGGGACAGGGTCTCGAAAAACTGTTTTTT

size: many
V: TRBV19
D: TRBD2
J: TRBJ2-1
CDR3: CASRLAGGTYNEQFF
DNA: TGTGCCAGTAGGCTAGCGGGAGGGACCTACAATGAGCAGTTCTTC

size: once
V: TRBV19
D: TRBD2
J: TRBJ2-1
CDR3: CASSIKLPRLASTYNEQFF
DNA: TGTGCCAGTAGTATAAAACTTCCTCGACTAGCTAGCACCTACAATGAGCAGTTCTTC

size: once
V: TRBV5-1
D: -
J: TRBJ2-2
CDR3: CASSLVAGNTGELFF
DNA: TGCGCCAGCAGCTTGGTGGCGGGAAACACCGGGGAGCTGTTTTTT

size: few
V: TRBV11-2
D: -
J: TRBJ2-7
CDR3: CASSLAGGAVYEQYF
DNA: TGTGCCAGCAGCTTAGCTGGGGGCGCGGTTTACGAGCAGTACTTC

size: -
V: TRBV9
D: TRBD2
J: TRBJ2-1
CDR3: CASSVALAGVVNEQFF
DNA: TGTGCCAGCAGCGTAGCCCTAGCGGGAGTTGTGAATGAGCAGTTCTTC

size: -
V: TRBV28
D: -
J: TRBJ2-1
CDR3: CASSSARRNEQFF
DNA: TGTGCCAGCAGTTCCGCAAGGAGAAATGAGCAGTTCTTC

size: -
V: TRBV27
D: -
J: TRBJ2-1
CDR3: CASSLIGATYNEQFF
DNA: TGTGCCAGCAGTTTGATCGGGGCCACATACAATGAGCAGTTCTTC

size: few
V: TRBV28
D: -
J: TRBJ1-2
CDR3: CASIGGPVSYGYTF
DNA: TGTGCCAGCATTGGGGGTCCCGTTTCATATGGCTACACCTTC

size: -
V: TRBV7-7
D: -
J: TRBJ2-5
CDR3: CASSDSKTQYF
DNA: TGTGCCAGCAGCGATAGCAAGACCCAGTACTTC

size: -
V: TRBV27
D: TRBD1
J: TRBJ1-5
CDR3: CASSPGQGSGDSNQPQHF
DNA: TGTGCCAGCAGTCCGGGACAGGGCTCTGGGGATAGCAATCAGCCCCAGCATTTT

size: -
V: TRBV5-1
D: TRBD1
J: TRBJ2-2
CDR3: CASSSGDRNTGELFF
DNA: TGCGCCAGCAGCTCAGGGGACAGAAACACCGGGGAGCTGTTTTTT

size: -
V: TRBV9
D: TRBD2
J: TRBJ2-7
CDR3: CASSVGTRGYEQYF
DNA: TGTGCCAGCAGCGTAGGGACTAGAGGCTACGAGCAGTACTTC

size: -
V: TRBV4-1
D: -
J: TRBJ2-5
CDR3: CASSQSELAETQYF
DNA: TGCGCCAGCAGCCAAAGCGAACTAGCAGAGACCCAGTACTTC

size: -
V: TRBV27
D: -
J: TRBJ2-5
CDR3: CASRERGSRETQYF
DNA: TGTGCCAGTCGCGAACGGGGTTCCCGAGAGACCCAGTACTTC

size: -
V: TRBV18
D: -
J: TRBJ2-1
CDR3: CASSPILVDNEQFF
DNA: TGTGCCAGCTCACCGATCCTAGTCGATAATGAGCAGTTCTTC

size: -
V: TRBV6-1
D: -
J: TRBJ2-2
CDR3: CASSSTGNTGELFF
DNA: TGTGCCAGCAGTTCGACAGGGAACACCGGGGAGCTGTTTTTT

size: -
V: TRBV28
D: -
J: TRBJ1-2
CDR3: CASSFPLGAQRKDYGYTF
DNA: TGTGCCAGCAGTTTCCCTCTTGGGGCCCAGCGGAAGGACTATGGCTACACCTTC

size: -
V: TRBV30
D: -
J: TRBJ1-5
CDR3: CAWRKGNSNQPQHF
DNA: TGTGCCTGGAGGAAGGGGAATAGCAATCAGCCCCAGCATTTT

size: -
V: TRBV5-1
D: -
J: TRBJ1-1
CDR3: CASSFDRRETEAFF
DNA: TGCGCCAGCAGCTTCGACAGGAGGGAGACTGAAGCTTTCTTT

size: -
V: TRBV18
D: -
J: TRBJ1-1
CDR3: CASSPPSRNTEAFF
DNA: TGTGCCAGCTCACCACCCTCCAGGAACACTGAAGCTTTCTTT

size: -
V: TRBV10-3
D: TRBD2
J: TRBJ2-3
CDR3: CAIRGLAGVTDTQYF
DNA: TGTGCCATCAGGGGACTAGCGGGAGTCACAGATACGCAGTATTTT

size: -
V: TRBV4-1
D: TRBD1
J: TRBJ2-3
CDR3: CASSQPGTGLADTQYF
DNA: TGCGCCAGCAGCCAACCCGGGACAGGGCTAGCAGATACGCAGTATTTT

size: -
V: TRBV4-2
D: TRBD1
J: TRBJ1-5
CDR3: CASSPGTGDQPQHF
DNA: TGTGCCAGCAGCCCGGGGACAGGGGATCAGCCCCAGCATTTT

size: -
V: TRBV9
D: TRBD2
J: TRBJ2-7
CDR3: CASSPLGGAGDYYEQYF
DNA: TGTGCCAGCAGCCCCCTGGGAGGAGCGGGGGATTACTACGAGCAGTACTTC

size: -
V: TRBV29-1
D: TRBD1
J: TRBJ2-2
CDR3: CSVGPEGGRGELFF
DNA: TGCAGCGTTGGCCCCGAAGGGGGCCGCGGGGAGCTGTTTTTT